The 9 T cell receptor beta chains below all came from one sample that was sequenced in a study of early T cells in non-severe SARS-CoV-2 infection. TCRdb reprocessed the 5' RACE reads via MiXCR and lists one record per CDR3 protein. The data contain fewer than 85,000 distinct CDR3 sequences, roughly an eighth of them singletons. The specimen sequenced was whole blood. These TCRs come from an adult who was a healthcare worker with PCR-confirmed SARS-CoV-2 infection or an uninfected control (not recorded which).

V usage is TRBV7-6 and J usage is TRBJ2-7; TRBD1 matches at 7 bases. V gave up 1 base and J gave up 3 bases; unmatched junction bases: 9. Per the germline V gene, CDR1 is SGHVS and CDR2 is FNYEAQ. The CDR3 contains 16 residues. CDR3: CASSLVRGRLFYEQYF. CDR3 DNA sequence: TGTGCCAGCAGCTTAGTGAGGGGGCGGCTCTTCTACGAGCAGTACTTC.

Ten or more counts support this clonotype. The V and J genes are TRBV27 and TRBJ1-4; D unresolved. CDR1 is MNHEY and CDR2 is SMNVEV in the germline V gene (reference sequence). CDR3 length equals 13 residues. Trimming shortened V by 7 bases and J by 10 bases, and 16 bases separated the two germline ends. The CDR3 DNA is TGTGCCAGCAAGGCTAGCGGGCGCAGAAAACTGTTTTTT. Translation: CASKASGRRKLFF.

This clonotype was recorded at least ten times. The J gene is TRBJ2-6, the V gene TRBV11-1; 7 bases line up with TRBD1. CDR1 and CDR2 (germline): SGHAT, FQDESV (reference sequence). The CDR3 is 15 amino acids. V was clipped by 5 bases and J by 4 bases; unmatched bases: 5. This CDR3 reads CASSRQGVGANVLTF. CDR3 sequence (DNA): TGTGCCAGCAGCCGACAGGGAGTCGGGGCCAACGTCCTGACTTTC.

The chain carries TRBV12-3 or TRBV12-4 and TRBJ1-1; 8 bases line up with TRBD1. The CDR3 is 13 amino acids. V lost 5 bases to trimming and J lost 4 bases; unmatched junction nucleotides: 3. The CDR3 reads CASSAGTGTEAFF. For the CDR3, the DNA is TGTGCCAGCAGTGCCGGGACAGGCACTGAAGCTTTCTTT.

The chain recombines TRBV29-1 with TRBJ2-7, with no clear D. Per germline, CDR1 SQVTM and CDR2 ANQGSEA. This CDR3 has 12 residues. The V gene lost 7 bases and the J gene lost 1 base, with 11 bases spanning the gap. The CDR3 DNA follows: TGCAGCGCCCGAGCCAGTTCCTACGAGCAGTACTTC. It is translated as CSARASSYEQYF.

J is TRBJ1-1 and V is TRBV27; no clear D gene. V lost 3 bases and J lost 1, with 9 bases in between. CDR1 MNHEY and CDR2 SMNVEV come from the germline V gene (reference sequence). The CDR3 consists of 14 residues. The CDR3 DNA is TGTGCCAGCAGTTTTTCCCAGTGGAACACTGAAGCTTTCTTT. Protein sequence: CASSFSQWNTEAFF.

This clonotype showed up many times. The V gene is TRBV2, the J gene TRBJ1-5, with D uncertain. Germline lookup yields CDR1 SNHLY and CDR2 FYNNEI. The CDR3 runs to 15 residues. The germline V and J ends were trimmed by 7 bases and 1 base, with 14 bases remaining between them. CDR3 region: CASTPTGLSNQPQHF. The CDR3 nucleotides are TGTGCCAGCACCCCCACGGGTCTGAGCAATCAGCCCCAGCATTTT.

At least ten counts were recorded for this clonotype. This chain links TRBV5-4 with TRBJ2-7, with a weak D call TRBD1 (6 bases). The V end lost 4 bases, the J end lost 1 base, and 18 bases lay between the germline ends. CDR3 length: 16 residues. CDR1 is SGHNT and CDR2 is YYREEE in the germline V gene (reference sequence). In DNA, the CDR3 is TGTGCCAGCAGCCTGCGGACAGATTGGTGGTCCTACGAGCAGTACTTC. It translates to CASSLRTDWWSYEQYF.

This clonotype was picked up many times. The chain links TRBV6-2 or TRBV6-3 to TRBJ1-5; perhaps TRBD1 as D (5 bases). Trimming cost V 6 bases and J 2 bases, with 14 bases left between them. Germline V gene sequence: CDR1 MNHEY, CDR2 SVGEGT. This CDR3 region has 15 residues. CDR3 region: CASSPYRFGNQPQHF. The CDR3 DNA sequence: TGTGCCAGCAGCCCATACAGGTTTGGCAATCAGCCCCAGCATTTT.